This T cell receptor (beta chain) is from a study of blood T cell repertoires in COVID-19. The protocol was immunoSEQ multiplex PCR, while the TCRdb copy is restricted to in-frame clones and leaves out a portion. Of about 120,000 clones listed, approximately 83% were seen once; the top ten hold about a tenth. Germline CDR1 is SNHLY and CDR2 is FYNNEI. V was trimmed by 9 bases and J by 1 base, leaving 13 bases between them. The CDR3 covers 14 residues. Sequences were obtained from peripheral blood. The J gene is TRBJ1-5, the V gene TRBV2; no firm D call. This clonotype was obtained from an elderly man with acute or convalescent COVID-19. CDR3 sequence: CASRVGLSNQPQHF. CDR3 DNA sequence: TGTGCCAGTCGAGTCGGGTTGAGCAATCAGCCCCAGCATTTT.